One T cell receptor beta chain is described in this entry. Its recognized antigen is unknown. Base qualities are missing; no much larger clone stands one base away. The data originate from a study of T cell responses to AZD1222 COVID-19 vaccine (dated by TCRdb to about 2021). The study in broad terms: AZD1222 recipients whose second dose came at about 4 weeks and those whose second dose came at about 12 weeks were combined into one group, since spike-specific TCR depth and breadth did not differ between the two schedules. TCR sequencing covered approximately 230 trial participants: roughly 200 given two doses of AZD1222 and around 26 given two doses of MenACWY control vaccine. Trial participants were enrolled by age into 18-55, 56-69 and 70-plus year subgroups, with about 150, 28 and 57 TCR-sequenced participants respectively. General study outcomes and caveats: Only six AZD1222 recipients were SARS-CoV-2 seropositive at baseline, limiting conclusions about previously exposed vaccinees. Participants were mostly white British, with more females than males. The authors suggested clonal diversity may have been underestimated. Because no day 14 peak-response samples were available, repertoires were characterized only after the peak T cell response. A significant rise in spike-specific TCR breadth and depth was observed after two AZD1222 doses relative to day 0 and relative to MenACWY recipients. The 56-69-year group was small, and its depth increase did not reach significance, likely because of low power. Epitopes outside the regions mutated in the B.1.351 and B.1.1.7 variants were reportedly recognized by nearly half of the unique spike-specific TCRs. CD4 TCRs associated with the vaccine covered the entire spike protein, and the dominant responses were in regions 160-218 and 743-854.

V loses 4 bases of germline sequence and J loses 3 bases, and the interval between the two ends is 9 bases. The CDR3 runs 13 amino acids, cysteine and phenylalanine included. Left in the record is the CDR3 DNA by itself, 39 bases read in frame from the first base. Taken from the germline V gene, the CDR1 and CDR2 loops are MNHEY and SVGAGI. The CDR3 regions of human TCRbeta chains were analyzed by immunosequencing. From the authors' description of their analysis: TCRs in the repertoires were compared against a reference library of SARS-CoV-2-specific TCRs that had been generated with the MIRA antigen-specificity platform. Breadth was defined as the fraction of unique TCRs that were SARS-CoV-2-associated, and depth was defined as the fraction of total T cells that were SARS-CoV-2-associated. Using the MIRA data, every spike-specific TCR was mapped to the spike region that the TCR reacted to and assigned to either a CD4 or a CD8 class. Log10-transformed breadth and depth values were compared by one-way ANOVA with Sidak's multiple comparisons tests. TCRdb holds this immuneACCESS table with in-frame rearrangements only. Some clones are missing; in checked studies, unresolved V genes explain under half, and the rest has no known cause. The V and J calls and clone size come from that table; D and trimming were worked out from the DNA. The table for this sample lists about 170,000 clones; just over 90% of them were counted only once. 2% to 3% of the sample goes to the ten largest clones.

The sample's time point label, decoded: baseline before first vaccination. Vaccinee samples were obtained from the UK trials COV001 and COV002, which included a single-blind randomized controlled phase 2/3 trial of AZD1222 (ChAdOx1 nCoV-19) in healthy adults. Trial participant PBMC samples were collected at day 0 and day 28 after the second dose for TCRbeta chain sequencing. The origin of this receptor is an adult in good health. The sequence joins TRBV6-5 to TRBJ1-1; the D gene is possibly TRBD1, with 5 bases matching. This specimen was peripheral blood, taken on day 0 of AZD1222 vaccination. The CDR3: CASSWSGHTEAFF. In nucleotide form, the sequence is TGTGCCAGCAGTTGGTCAGGGCACACTGAAGCTTTCTTT.